Below, 14 T cell receptor beta chains from the same sample are listed, as sequenced in a study of blood T cells in healthy people across ages. For the second PCR, which ran for about 6 to 12 cycles, a sample-barcoded 5' primer and a J-beta primer mix were used. Via MiXCR, TCRdb re-called the 5' RACE reads, giving one row per CDR3 protein. This table holds 600,000 to 900,000 distinct CDR3 sequences, around 25% found once. These same records also appear under a second study, on T cells of mothers and their children.

The specimen was blood. These receptors were taken from a boy between 10 and 17 years old in good health.

The table lists this clonotype with a count of one. Given the absence of the conserved phenylalanine or tryptophan at the CDR3 end, a read error is likely. V gene TRBV12-5 combines with J gene TRBJ2-5, with 9 bases aligning to TRBD2. Near its end, the DNA agrees better with TRBJ2-1, so the J call may be wrong. This CDR3 region has 13 residues. From germline, CDR1 is LGHNT and CDR2 FRNRAP. The CDR3 DNA sequence: TGTGCTAGTGGTGCTAGCGGGGTGGATGAGCAGTTCGTC. Its translation: CASGASGVDEQFV.

The V gene is TRBV7-8, the J gene TRBJ2-1; D not resolved. Germline V gene sequence: CDR1 SGHVS, CDR2 FQNEAQ. The V end was cut by 1 base, the J end by 1 base, with 8 bases between. CDR3 size: 15 residues. The CDR3 region is CASSLGPASYNEQFF. For the CDR3, the DNA is TGTGCCAGCAGCTTAGGGCCAGCGTCCTACAATGAGCAGTTCTTC.

This clonotype appeared a few times. The rearrangement uses TRBV7-2 and TRBJ1-4; TRBD1 matches at 7 bases. CDR1 SGHTA and CDR2 FQGNSA come from the germline V gene. The CDR3 contains 17 residues. Germline trimming cut 1 base from V and 8 bases from J; bases unmatched to any gene: 13. CDR3 in DNA: TGTGCCAGCAGCTTAGTCGGGACAGAGGCCTCTTGGGAAAAACTGTTTTTT. Translation: CASSLVGTEASWEKLFF.

This clonotype showed up just a few times. This rearrangement joins TRBV5-1 to TRBJ1-4; weak D call: TRBD1 (5 bases). Between the trimmed V and J ends, which lost 4 bases and 8 bases, there was a span of 18 bases. The CDR3 covers 15 residues. Germline CDR1 and CDR2: SGHRS and YFSETQ. CDR3 DNA sequence: TGCGCCAGCAGCCCCCAGGGAGCCGTCGAAGAAAAACTGTTTTTT. This encodes CASSPQGAVEEKLFF.

This clonotype was found a few times. This sequence joins TRBV13 and TRBJ2-6; TRBD1 is a possible D gene (5 bases). Germline V gene data show CDR1 as PRHDT and CDR2 as FYEKMQ (reference sequence). The V end was cut by 2 bases, the J end by 0 bases, with 8 bases between. There are 16 residues in the CDR3. DNA of the CDR3: TGTGCCAGCAGCTTAAGGGGCGCCTCTGGGGCCAACGTCCTGACTTTC. It is translated as CASSLRGASGANVLTF.

The chain employs TRBV7-9 and TRBJ2-2, with D tentatively TRBD2 (5 bases). The germline V gene has CDR1 SEHNR and CDR2 FQNEAQ (reference sequence). The CDR3 loop spans 15 amino acids. V was shortened by 10 bases and J by 4 bases, with 19 bases between the two germline ends. The CDR3 is CATLEGLVGTGELFF. The CDR3 nucleotides are TGTGCCACCCTTGAGGGTCTAGTCGGCACCGGGGAGCTGTTTTTT. The entire variable domain, with the rest obtained from reference TRBV7-9 and TRBJ2-2, is as follows: DTGVSQNPRHKITKRGQNVTFRCDPISEHNRLYWYRQTLGQGPEFLTYFQNEAQLEKSRLLSDRFSAERPKGSFSTLEIQRTEQGDSAMYLCATLEGLVGTGELFFGEGSRLTVL.

The sample holds a few counts of this clonotype. The chain links TRBV2 to TRBJ2-2; 9 bases fit TRBD1. J gave up 8 bases and V 4 bases, and 8 bases lay outside the gene matches. The CDR3 covers 15 residues. In germline, CDR1 is SNHLY, CDR2 FYNNEI. The CDR3 coding sequence is TGTGCCAGCAGTGCAGGGAACAGGGGGCTGGGGGAGCTGTTTTTT. As protein: CASSAGNRGLGELFF.

V is TRBV18 and J is TRBJ2-2, with D perhaps assigned TRBD1 or TRBD2 (6 bases each). The CDR3 sequence is 17 residues long. Trimming took 0 bases from V and 1 from J, leaving 12 bases between them. Germline-derived CDR1 and CDR2 are KGHSH and LQKENI. CDR3 coding DNA: TGTGCCAGCTCACCACCGACCGGGGGCGGGAACACCGGGGAGCTGTTTTTT. Its protein product is CASSPPTGGGNTGELFF.

To note about this clonotype: The germline gene is not matched at one end of the junction; a read error may be the cause. The chain employs TRBV5-8 and TRBJ2-2; D may be TRBD1 (7 bases). This CDR3 comprises 16 residues. Germline CDR1 and CDR2: SGHTS and YDEGEE. CDR3 region: CASRGVLDSFTGELFF. The CDR3 region has the DNA TGCGCCAGCAGGGGGGTGTTGGACAGCTTCACCGGGGAGCTGTTTTTT.

The chain combines TRBV12-3 or TRBV12-4 with TRBJ2-2, with TRBD2 matching 13 bases. V shed 5 bases and J 14 bases; nucleotides not matched to a gene: 5. This CDR3 comprises 13 residues. CDR3 in DNA: TGTGCCAGCAGTGGGGGACTAGCGGGGCCTCTGTTTTTT. Its translation: CASSGGLAGPLFF.

There are a few counts of this clonotype. The CDR3 nucleotides read TGCAGTGCTCCCCCGGGGGGGGGCTTCCAAGAGACCCAGTACTTC. As protein: CSAPPGGGFQETQYF. The chain joins TRBV20-1 to TRBJ2-5; 8 positions agree with TRBD2. Germline CDR1 and CDR2: DFQATT and SNEGSKA (reference sequence). Trimming cost V 5 bases and J 1 base; bases outside gene matches: 9. The CDR3 extends over 15 amino acids.

This clonotype was counted a few times. This chain joins TRBV2 and TRBJ2-5; D might be TRBD1 (5 bases). The DNA end is more similar to TRBJ2-7, so the J call may be wrong. Germline V lookup: CDR1 SNHLY, CDR2 FYNNEI. This CDR3 has 14 amino acids. The chain's CDR3 is CASGPGLPPYEQYF. The DNA of the CDR3 is TGTGCCAGCGGCCCAGGGCTCCCACCCTACGAGCAGTACTTC.

Points on this clonotype: Here the CDR3 omits its conserved ending phenylalanine or tryptophan, so a read error is the likely source. The J gene is TRBJ1-4, the V gene TRBV11-2; no clear D gene. Trimming shortened V by 8 bases and J by 2 bases, and 12 bases separated the two germline ends. From germline, CDR1 is SGHAT and CDR2 FQNNGV. The CDR3 runs to 14 residues. The CDR3 DNA reads TGTGCCAGCGGGGTGGCGGTGACTAATGAAAAACTGTTTTCT. Its protein is CASGVAVTNEKLFS.

This clonotype came up a few times. This sequence joins TRBV4-2 and TRBJ2-3; 7 bases are shared with TRBD2. Germline CDR1 reads LGHNA; CDR2 reads YNFKEQ. The CDR3 is made up of 14 amino acids. J lost 0 bases, V lost 10 bases, and 7 bases had no gene match. DNA for the CDR3: TGTGCCACCGCGGGGGAGTTAAGCACAGATACGCAGTATTTT. It codes for CATAGELSTDTQYF.